The 12 T cell receptor beta chains in this list originate from one sample, sequenced in a study of blood T cell repertoires in COVID-19. Data came from immunoSEQ multiplex PCR; TCRdb stores just in-frame clones and leaves some out. The table has tens of thousands of clones, 60% to 85% seen once. Sequenced material: peripheral blood. The source of these receptors is a human donor in a cohort sampled during active COVID-19.

The chain carries TRBV5-1 and TRBJ2-1; TRBD2 is a possible D gene (6 bases). Germline CDR1 reads SGHRS; CDR2 reads YFSETQ. The V gene lost 3 bases and the J gene lost 8 bases, with 9 bases spanning the gap. This CDR3 spans 12 amino acids. The CDR3 here is CASSSGGDEQFF. The DNA for the CDR3 is TGCGCCAGCAGCTCTGGAGGGGATGAGCAGTTCTTC.

The chain employs TRBV5-1 and TRBJ2-5, with D tentatively TRBD1 (6 bases). Germline CDR1 reads SGHRS; CDR2 reads YFSETQ. Trimming removed 2 bases from V and 5 bases from J, with 13 bases in between. The CDR3 is made up of 14 amino acids. The CDR3 DNA reads as TGCGCCAGCAGCTTCCCCAGGGGTGGCGAGACCCAGTACTTC. Protein sequence: CASSFPRGGETQYF.

In its sample, this clone was seen once. The rearrangement links TRBV21-1 to TRBJ2-7; TRBD2, as called in the table, went unchecked against the DNA. TRBV21-1 is a pseudogene segment. The CDR3 spans 15 residues. The CDR3 DNA is TGTGCCAGCCCCAAAGTGGGAGACCCAAAAATCGAGCAGTACTTC. The encoded protein is CASPKVGDPKIEQYF.

V gene TRBV10-3 combines with J gene TRBJ1-1; D remains unclear. The CDR3 contains 15 residues. CDR1 is ENHRY and CDR2 is SYGVKD in the germline V gene. V lost 0 bases, J lost 5 bases, and 13 bases lay in between. In nucleotides, the CDR3 is TGTGCCATCAGTGAGTCGACGGCGGCCGGGACTGAAGCTTTCTTT. This encodes CAISESTAAGTEAFF.

The rearrangement uses TRBV5-5 and TRBJ1-1; 9 bases are a match to TRBD1. With V trimmed by 3 bases and J by 5 bases, 5 bases remained unmatched. The CDR3 sequence is 14 residues long. CDR1 and CDR2 (germline): SGHKS, YYEKEE (reference sequence). CDR3 nucleotide sequence: TGTGCCAGCAGCTGGGGACAGGGAAGGACTGAAGCTTTCTTT. This translates into CASSWGQGRTEAFF.

This chain joins TRBV3-1 (or the pseudogene TRBV3-2) and TRBJ1-1; possibly TRBD1 for D (5 bases). Germline CDR1 and CDR2: LGHDT and YNNKEL (reference sequence). The CDR3 spans 13 residues. V gave up 4 bases and J gave up 4 bases, with 10 bases separating them. The CDR3 loop reads CASSRGDFTEAFF. CDR3 nucleotide sequence: TGTGCCAGCAGCCGGGGGGATTTCACTGAAGCTTTCTTT.

The DNA of the CDR3 is TGTGCCTGGAGTGTACTGAGGAAGTCGGAACTGTTTTTT. This codes for CAWSVLRKSELFF. The genes are TRBV30 and TRBJ1-4, with D unclear. The CDR3 extends over 13 amino acids. CDR1 is GTSNPN, CDR2 SVGIG, per germline (reference sequence). Trimming pared 0 bases from V and 12 bases from J, leaving 14 bases between.

The chain uses TRBV10-2 and TRBJ2-5, with D possibly matching TRBD2 (5 bases). V was trimmed by 6 bases and J by 7 bases, leaving 15 bases between them. This CDR3 has 13 amino acids. In germline, CDR1 is WSHSY, CDR2 SAAADI. Here the CDR3 DNA reads TGCGCCAGCAGGGAAGGACGGGAAGGGACCCAGTACTTC. Translated: CASREGREGTQYF.

V gene TRBV28 combines with J gene TRBJ2-1; 7 bases align to TRBD2. The CDR3 runs to 16 residues. Germline CDR1 is MDHEN and CDR2 is SYDVKM. J gave up 8 bases and V 6 bases, and 16 bases lay outside the gene matches. CDR3 in amino acids: CASSAGSRTSLYEQFF. The CDR3 DNA follows: TGTGCCAGCAGCGCAGGCTCCCGGACTAGTTTATATGAGCAGTTCTTC.

In this sample, this clone turned up a few times. The chain couples TRBV27 to TRBJ2-4; TRBD1 might be the D (6 bases). Germline lookup yields CDR1 MNHEY and CDR2 SMNVEV (reference sequence). The CDR3 runs 19 residues. With 4 bases removed from V and 0 bases from J, the gap between germline ends came to 22 bases. DNA for the CDR3: TGTGCCAGCAGTTCGGGCATCTTAGGGACAAGACTAGCCAAAAACATTCAGTACTTC. Its protein is CASSSGILGTRLAKNIQYF.

The chain recombines TRBV27 with TRBJ2-7, with a possible D match to TRBD1 (7 bases). Deletions cut 6 bases from V and 5 bases from J, with 20 bases between. The CDR3 spans 15 residues. Germline CDR1 is MNHEY and CDR2 is SMNVEV (reference sequence). As DNA, the CDR3 is TGTGCCAGCAGCACTTGGGGAGGAGGGGGCAACGAGCAGTACTTC. This codes for CASSTWGGGGNEQYF.

The chain has TRBV5-4 and TRBJ2-5; 10 bases line up with TRBD2. This CDR3 has 16 amino acids. CDR1 SGHNT and CDR2 YYREEE come from the germline V gene (reference sequence). V gave up 4 bases and J gave up 3 bases; unmatched junction bases: 9. The CDR3 reads CASSDSGGPSKETQYF. CDR3 sequence (DNA): TGTGCCAGCAGCGATAGCGGGGGGCCGAGTAAAGAGACCCAGTACTTC. The variable domain in full, with the rest retrieved from reference TRBV5-4 and TRBJ2-5, is ETGVTQSPTHLIKTRGQQVTLRCSSQSGHNTVSWYQQALGQGPQFIFQYYREEENGRGNFPPRFSGLQFPNYSSELNVNALELDDSALYLCASSDSGGPSKETQYFGPGTRLLVL.